A single sample is the source of the 25 T cell receptor beta chains below, sequenced in a study of cytomegalovirus exposure and HLA in healthy donors. The PCR had 60 Vbeta and 13 Jbeta primers. Sequenced by immunoSEQ multiplex PCR; TCRdb stores in-frame clones only, minus some. The sample consists of roughly 150,000 clones, around 75% of them appearing once. Sequenced material: PBMCs. The receptor source for this set is a female donor in good health and CMV-seronegative.

The CDR3 nucleotides are TGTGCCAGCAGTCGAAATCGGGGAGACAATTCACCCCTCCACTTT. Translating it yields CASSRNRGDNSPLHF. The chain links TRBV7-8 to TRBJ1-6; D is uncertain. The germline V gene encodes CDR1 SGHVS and CDR2 FQNEAQ. The CDR3 is 15 residues long. V was pared by 6 bases and J by 7 bases, with 16 bases between.

In DNA form, the CDR3 reads TGTGCCTGGAGTGTATGGTTGGGGGGGAACACCGGGGAGCTGTTTTTT. Encoded protein: CAWSVWLGGNTGELFF. This chain connects TRBV30 to TRBJ2-2, with a weak D call TRBD2 (6 bases). This CDR3 comprises 16 residues. Germline CDR1 GTSNPN, CDR2 SVGIG (reference sequence). The ends were cut back, 0 bases at V and 1 base at J, with 12 bases in the middle.

V is TRBV9 and J is TRBJ2-5, with 7 bases identical to TRBD2. The CDR3 spans 16 residues. V dropped 1 base and J dropped 0; count of bases not matched to a gene: 6. CDR1 is SGDLS, CDR2 YYNGEE, per germline. Written as DNA, the CDR3 is TGTGCCAGCAGCGTACCCGGGGGGAGTAACCAAGAGACCCAGTACTTC. It specifies CASSVPGGSNQETQYF.

The J gene is TRBJ1-3, the V gene TRBV9, with 8 bases fitting TRBD1. Germline CDR1 SGDLS, CDR2 YYNGEE. The CDR3 is 19 residues long. V lost 0 bases to trimming and J lost 0 bases; unmatched junction nucleotides: 11. In nucleotides, the CDR3 is TGTGCCAGCAGCGTAGGAGGCGGGACAGGCCTTACCTCTGGAAACACCATATATTTT. Encoded protein: CASSVGGGTGLTSGNTIYF.

The chain couples TRBV5-1 to TRBJ2-5, with TRBD2 matching 8 bases. Germline CDR1 reads SGHRS; CDR2 reads YFSETQ. This CDR3 contains 15 residues. V dropped 1 base and J dropped 0; count of bases not matched to a gene: 2. This CDR3 reads CASSLSGGDQETQYF. Here the CDR3 DNA reads TGCGCCAGCAGCTTGTCGGGGGGGGACCAAGAGACCCAGTACTTC.

The V call is TRBV6-1, the J call TRBJ2-7; TRBD1 is a possible D gene (5 bases). Germline CDR1 MNHNS, CDR2 SASEGT. This CDR3 spans 13 amino acids. V lost 2 bases, J lost 4 bases, and 9 bases lay in between. CDR3 loop: CASSERQGYEQYF. The CDR3 region has the DNA TGTGCCAGCAGTGAAAGGCAGGGATACGAGCAGTACTTC.

The rearrangement links TRBV7-3 to TRBJ2-3; TRBD1 matches at 7 bases. The germline V gene encodes CDR1 SGHTA and CDR2 FQGTGA. V was pared by 6 bases and J by 9 bases, with 9 bases of the junction left unmatched. This CDR3 has 13 amino acids. The chain's CDR3 is CASSQDRAPTQYF. CDR3 nucleotides: TGTGCCAGCAGTCAAGACAGGGCGCCGACGCAGTATTTT.

This rearrangement joins TRBV18 to TRBJ2-7; a possible D gene is TRBD2 (6 bases). The CDR3 has 14 residues. V lost 7 bases to trimming and J lost 5 bases, with 18 bases between them. Per germline, CDR1 KGHSH and CDR2 LQKENI. The CDR3 DNA reads as TGTGCCAGCTTATCCGGGGGAGGTTCGGACGAGCAGTACTTC. As protein: CASLSGGGSDEQYF.

This chain uses TRBV10-1 with TRBJ2-5; D is unclear. Trimming pared 3 bases from V and 5 bases from J, leaving 10 bases between. The CDR3 spans 13 residues. CDR1 is WNHNN and CDR2 is SYGVQD in the germline V gene (reference sequence). CDR3 loop: CASSERPGETQYF. The CDR3 DNA reads as TGCGCCAGCAGTGAACGACCCGGGGAGACCCAGTACTTC.

The chain employs TRBV29-1 and TRBJ1-1, with 9 bases that match TRBD1. Looked up from germline, CDR1 is SQVTM and CDR2 is ANQGSEA. The V segment lost 6 bases and the J segment 4 bases; nucleotides outside the gene matches: 9. The CDR3 is 14 residues long. The DNA for the CDR3 is TGCAGCGTCACCGGGGGACAGGGAGGCACTGAAGCTTTCTTT. Amino acid sequence: CSVTGGQGGTEAFF. Drawing the rest from reference TRBV29-1 and TRBJ1-1, the complete variable domain is SAVISQKPSRDICQRGTSLTIQCQVDSQVTMMFWYRQQPGQSLTLIATANQGSEATYESGFVIDKFPISRPNLTFSTLTVSNMSPEDSSIYLCSVTGGQGGTEAFFGQGTRLTVV.

The J gene is TRBJ1-6, the V gene TRBV7-2; TRBD1 matches 9 bases. Germline V CDR1 and CDR2: SGHTA, FQGNSA. This CDR3 comprises 15 residues. After removal of 2 bases from V and 9 bases from J, the junction contained 5 bases not matched to a gene. CDR3 in amino acids: CASSLNRGPGSPLHF. DNA of the CDR3: TGTGCCAGCAGCTTAAACAGGGGGCCGGGTTCACCCCTCCACTTT.

This clone was observed once. Other DNA variants within this sample encode the same CDR3. The chain recombines TRBV27 with TRBJ1-4; D not resolved. The length of the CDR3 is 14 residues. The V gene's germline CDR1 is MNHEY and CDR2 SMNVEV (reference sequence). V lost 3 bases and J 5 bases, leaving 10 bases between the germline ends. The CDR3 region is CASSLVGTNEKLFF. The CDR3 DNA is TGTGCCAGCAGTTTGGTCGGTACGAATGAAAAACTGTTTTTT.

The J gene is TRBJ1-6, the V gene TRBV27, with D perhaps TRBD1 (6 bases). The germline gives CDR1 MNHEY, CDR2 SMNVEV (reference sequence). The CDR3 is 15 amino acids. V was pared by 4 bases and J by 6 bases, with 13 bases between. CDR3 nucleotide sequence: TGTGCCAGCAGTTCGGAACAGGGAGTTAATTCACCCCTCCACTTT. This translates into CASSSEQGVNSPLHF.

This clone has more than one count but fewer than ten. The CDR3 sequence is CASSSWTGLYNEQFF. DNA for the CDR3: TGTGCCAGCAGCTCTTGGACAGGCCTCTACAATGAGCAGTTCTTC. The gene calls are TRBV7-2 and TRBJ2-1, with TRBD1 matching over 7 bases. Looked up from germline, CDR1 is SGHTA and CDR2 is FQGNSA. Trimming cost V 4 bases and J 3 bases; bases outside gene matches: 6. The CDR3 sequence is 15 residues long.

The V call is TRBV7-2, the J call TRBJ2-1; the match to TRBD1 covers 8 bases. This CDR3 has 14 amino acids. CDR1 SGHTA and CDR2 FQGNSA come from the germline V gene. Unmatched junction bases numbered 5, after V lost 4 bases and J lost 6 bases. The CDR3 bases are TGTGCCAGCAGCTCCCCGGACAGGGTCAATGAGCAGTTCTTC. Translated: CASSSPDRVNEQFF.

This clone showed up just a few times. This sequence joins TRBV5-6 and TRBJ1-5, with D possibly being TRBD1 (5 bases). Germline CDR1 reads SGHDT; CDR2 reads YYEEEE. The germline V and J ends were trimmed by 4 bases and 6 bases, with 14 bases remaining between them. The CDR3 has 14 residues. CDR3 protein: CASSETGGRQPQHF. The CDR3 DNA is TGTGCCAGCAGCGAGACGGGGGGACGTCAGCCCCAGCATTTT.

J is TRBJ2-3 and V is TRBV4-3; TRBD2 matches 9 bases. This CDR3 contains 17 residues. Losses at the gene ends were 0 bases for V and 5 bases for J; bases not matched to a gene: 9. Germline lookup yields CDR1 LGHNA and CDR2 YSLEER. CDR3 nucleotide sequence: TGCGCCAGCAGCCAAGAACCTACTGGCGGGAGGGAAGATACGCAGTATTTT. Its protein is CASSQEPTGGREDTQYF.

The V call is TRBV4-2, the J call TRBJ2-3; D gene unclear. Deletions cut 2 bases from V and 1 base from J, with 7 bases between. Per the germline V gene, CDR1 is LGHNA and CDR2 is YNFKEQ. CDR3 length: 14 residues. The CDR3 bases are TGTGCCAGCAGCCAACTCTCGGGCACAGATACGCAGTATTTT. It is translated as CASSQLSGTDTQYF.

This chain uses TRBV6-1 with TRBJ2-2; D remains ambiguous. Trimming shortened V by 2 bases and J by 6 bases, and 16 bases separated the two germline ends. The CDR3 totals 16 residues. CDR1 is MNHNS and CDR2 is SASEGT in the germline V gene. The CDR3 DNA reads TGTGCCAGCAGTGAACGACATTCTTCGCAAGCCGGGGAGCTGTTTTTT. Protein product: CASSERHSSQAGELFF.

The genes are TRBV7-2 and TRBJ2-6; a weak D match, TRBD2 (6 bases). V lost 4 bases to trimming and J lost 3 bases, with 13 bases between them. Germline V gene lookup returns CDR1 SGHTA and CDR2 FQGNSA. CDR3 length: 16 amino acids. The DNA for the CDR3 is TGTGCCAGCAGCTACGGACGGGGACTTGGGGCCAACGTCCTGACTTTC. It codes for CASSYGRGLGANVLTF.

The CDR3 loop reads CASTEQGLGGYTF. The CDR3 DNA is TGTGCCAGTACCGAACAGGGTCTCGGTGGCTACACCTTC. This chain joins TRBV19 and TRBJ1-2; D is possibly TRBD1 (6 bases). The CDR3 length is 13 residues. Germline V gene data show CDR1 as LNHDA and CDR2 as SQIVND (reference sequence). Trimming shortened V by 7 bases and J by 7 bases, and 16 bases separated the two germline ends.

About this clone itself: Germline is not matched at one junction end, which may reflect a read error. The rearrangement joins TRBV2 to TRBJ2-4; 9 bases are a match to TRBD2. Germline CDR1 reads SNHLY; CDR2 reads FYNNEI. The CDR3 extends over 11 amino acids. The CDR3 sequence is CASRGTSPYHF. Here the CDR3 DNA reads TGTGCCAGCAGAGGGACTAGCCCTTACCATTTC. The full variable domain, with the rest looked up from reference TRBV2 and TRBJ2-4, is EPEVTQTPSHQVTQMGQEVILRCVPISNHLYFYWYRQILGQKVEFLVSFYNNEISEKSEIFDDQFSVERPDGSNFTLKIRSTKLEDSAMYFCASRGTSPYHFGAGTRLSVL.

This chain links TRBV7-9 with TRBJ1-1, with 8 bases identical to TRBD1. Per the germline V gene, CDR1 is SEHNR and CDR2 is FQNEAQ (reference sequence). After removal of 1 base from V and 0 bases from J, the junction contained 4 bases not matched to a gene. The CDR3 contains 16 residues. CDR3 sequence: CASSLDPTGVNTEAFF. CDR3 nucleotide sequence: TGTGCCAGCAGCTTAGATCCGACAGGGGTGAACACTGAAGCTTTCTTT.

The gene calls are TRBV27 and TRBJ2-6; 7 bases agree with TRBD2. The CDR3 is made up of 13 amino acids. CDR1 and CDR2 from the germline V gene are MNHEY and SMNVEV (reference sequence). V dropped 7 bases and J dropped 4; count of bases not matched to a gene: 1. CDR3 nucleotide sequence: TGTGCCAGCAAAGCGGGAGGGGCCAACGTCCTGACTTTC. It codes for CASKAGGANVLTF.

The chain couples TRBV5-1 to TRBJ1-4; 8 bases are a match to TRBD1. The junction had 8 bases not matched to a gene; V was cut back by 4 bases and J by 6 bases. CDR1 is SGHRS, CDR2 YFSETQ, per germline. This CDR3 contains 15 residues. The CDR3 spells CASSKTGAGDEKLFF. In DNA form, the CDR3 reads TGCGCCAGCAGCAAGACAGGGGCCGGTGATGAAAAACTGTTTTTT.